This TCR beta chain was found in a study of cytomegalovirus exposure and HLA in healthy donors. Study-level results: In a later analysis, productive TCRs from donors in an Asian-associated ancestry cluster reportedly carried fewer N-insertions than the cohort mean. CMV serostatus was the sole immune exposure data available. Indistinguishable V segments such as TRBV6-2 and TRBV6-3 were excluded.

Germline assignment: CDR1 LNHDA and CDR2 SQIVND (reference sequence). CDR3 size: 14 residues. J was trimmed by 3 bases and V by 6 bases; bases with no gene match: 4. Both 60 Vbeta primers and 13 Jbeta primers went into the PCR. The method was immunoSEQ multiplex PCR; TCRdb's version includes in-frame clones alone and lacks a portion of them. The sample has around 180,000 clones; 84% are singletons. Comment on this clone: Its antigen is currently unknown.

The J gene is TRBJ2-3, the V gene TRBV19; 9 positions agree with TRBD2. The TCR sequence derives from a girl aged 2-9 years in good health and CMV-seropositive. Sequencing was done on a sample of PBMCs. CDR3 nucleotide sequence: TGTGCCAGTAGGCTAGCGGGGACAACAGATACGCAGTATTTT. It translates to CASRLAGTTDTQYF. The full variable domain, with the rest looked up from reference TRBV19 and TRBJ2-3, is DGGITQSPKYLFRKEGQNVTLSCEQNLNHDAMYWYRQDPGQGLRLIYYSQIVNDFQKGDIAEGYSVSREKKESFPLTVTSAQKNPTAFYLCASRLAGTTDTQYFGPGTRLTVL.